A single count supports the clone carrying this T cell receptor beta chain. Its antigen is unknown. This record comes from a study of T cell responses to AZD1222 COVID-19 vaccine. Study-wide results and limits: Spike-specific TCR breadth rose after two AZD1222 doses, and depth rose as well. Donor demographics were predominantly white British with a female majority; clonal diversity may be underestimated. Just five to seven people given AZD1222 tested seropositive at baseline.

Data came from immunoSEQ multiplex PCR; TCRdb stores just in-frame clones and leaves some out. The sample lists 85,000 to 100,000 clones, roughly 90% seen once, with around 8.4% in the top ten. The length of the CDR3 is 15 residues. The germline CDR1 and CDR2 sequences are MGHDK and SYGVNS. The J segment lost 1 base and the V segment lost 6 bases, leaving 3 bases of the junction unmatched. The chain recombines TRBV25-1 with TRBJ2-5, with 12 bases identical to TRBD2. This clonotype originated in an adult who received the AZD1222 COVID-19 vaccine. The material sequenced was peripheral blood, taken 28 days after the second AZD1222 dose. DNA of the CDR3: TGTGCCAGCAGATCGACTAGCGGGAGCCAAGAGACCCAGTACTTC. It translates to CASRSTSGSQETQYF. Full variable domain (rest looked up from reference TRBV25-1 and TRBJ2-5): EADIYQTPRYLVIGTGKKITLECSQTMGHDKMYWYQQDPGMELHLIHYSYGVNSTEKGDLSSESTVSRIRTEHFPLTLESARPSHTSQYLCASRSTSGSQETQYFGPGTRLLVL.